This is a list of T cell receptor beta chains from one sample in a study of cytomegalovirus exposure and HLA in healthy donors. The data were produced by immunoSEQ multiplex PCR, yet TCRdb's version contains in-frame clones alone and is incomplete. The sample includes approximately 150,000 clones, 70% to 80% of them seen just once. Sequenced sample: PBMCs. These TCRs come from a man aged 35-49 years in good health and CMV-seronegative. The CDR3 runs from the conserved cysteine through the conserved F or W. The order of the fields is CDR3 protein, clone size, J gene, V gene. Clone size is stated in some rows and not others, as once, few, many or a class when expanded.

CDR3aa: CAWQQGYNSPLHF
abundance: NA
j_gene: TRBJ1-6
v_gene: TRBV30

CDR3aa: CASSLTSGATGELFF
abundance: NA
j_gene: TRBJ2-2
v_gene: TRBV7-2

CDR3aa: CASMKDLNYGYTF
abundance: NA
j_gene: TRBJ1-2
v_gene: TRBV6-5

CDR3aa: CASRDRNTGELFF
abundance: NA
j_gene: TRBJ2-2
v_gene: TRBV27

CDR3aa: CSVEASGMRGELFF
abundance: few
j_gene: TRBJ2-2
v_gene: TRBV29-1

CDR3aa: CASSLARGGTEAFF
abundance: few
j_gene: TRBJ1-1
v_gene: TRBV5-1

CDR3aa: CASSYSTATAYEQYF
abundance: NA
j_gene: TRBJ2-7
v_gene: TRBV6-6

CDR3aa: CASSLIRGNTEAFF
abundance: NA
j_gene: TRBJ1-1
v_gene: TRBV11-2

CDR3aa: CASTIRGRGNQPQHF
abundance: NA
j_gene: TRBJ1-5
v_gene: TRBV19

CDR3aa: CASSPRTGAYYGYTF
abundance: few
j_gene: TRBJ1-2
v_gene: TRBV27

CDR3aa: CASSRLGAGPNIVSNQPQHF
abundance: NA
j_gene: TRBJ1-5
v_gene: TRBV19

CDR3aa: CASIRQTNTEAFF
abundance: NA
j_gene: TRBJ1-1
v_gene: TRBV2

CDR3aa: CASSYLEDYAEAFF
abundance: NA
j_gene: TRBJ1-1
v_gene: TRBV6-5

CDR3aa: CASSQRNTEAFF
abundance: NA
j_gene: TRBJ1-1
v_gene: TRBV18

CDR3aa: CASMQRSGRTGELFF
abundance: NA
j_gene: TRBJ2-2
v_gene: TRBV25-1

CDR3aa: CASSTSGRFYEQYF
abundance: few
j_gene: TRBJ2-7
v_gene: TRBV28

CDR3aa: CASSLWEGSTGELFF
abundance: few
j_gene: TRBJ2-2
v_gene: TRBV27

CDR3aa: CASSLSYQGNEKLFF
abundance: few
j_gene: TRBJ1-4
v_gene: TRBV5-1

CDR3aa: CASSNTGGTEAFF
abundance: NA
j_gene: TRBJ1-1
v_gene: TRBV5-1

CDR3aa: CASSPDGGTQYF
abundance: NA
j_gene: TRBJ2-5
v_gene: TRBV7-9

CDR3aa: CASSLQTGPTSGNTIYF
abundance: NA
j_gene: TRBJ1-3
v_gene: TRBV4-1

CDR3aa: CASSALRTEAFF
abundance: few
j_gene: TRBJ1-1
v_gene: TRBV5-6

CDR3aa: CASSLTSGMRGHKETQYF
abundance: NA
j_gene: TRBJ2-5
v_gene: TRBV11-2

CDR3aa: CASKRQHGEKLFF
abundance: once
j_gene: TRBJ1-4
v_gene: TRBV2

CDR3aa: CASSETGLAGTDTQYF
abundance: NA
j_gene: TRBJ2-3
v_gene: TRBV2

CDR3aa: CASSFGQAGNTIYF
abundance: NA
j_gene: TRBJ1-3
v_gene: TRBV5-8

CDR3aa: CSVQGAPGPEAFF
abundance: once
j_gene: TRBJ1-1
v_gene: TRBV29-1

CDR3aa: CASSFIQGVNNEQFF
abundance: NA
j_gene: TRBJ2-1
v_gene: TRBV28

CDR3aa: CASSVALSGYEQYF
abundance: NA
j_gene: TRBJ2-7
v_gene: TRBV9

CDR3aa: CSASPEGEAFF
abundance: NA
j_gene: TRBJ1-1
v_gene: TRBV20-1

CDR3aa: CASTRPPIAGYNEQFF
abundance: NA
j_gene: TRBJ2-1
v_gene: TRBV11-2

CDR3aa: CASSFSGGSSYNEQFF
abundance: NA
j_gene: TRBJ2-1
v_gene: TRBV7-2

CDR3aa: CASSYPGLTLKRVDYGYTF
abundance: NA
j_gene: TRBJ1-2
v_gene: TRBV6-7